The present T cell receptor (beta chain) was sequenced within a study of OX40 agonist ivuxolimab in advanced cancers. The method was immunoSEQ multiplex PCR; TCRdb's version includes in-frame clones alone and lacks a portion of them. The sample carries 74,000 or so clones, roughly 84% recorded once. Deletions cut 1 base from V and 5 bases from J, with 11 bases between. Germline V lookup: CDR1 SEHNR, CDR2 FQNEAQ (reference sequence). This CDR3 region has 15 residues. The clonotype was recovered from an adult with an advanced solid tumor such as melanoma, head and neck, liver or kidney cancer. V and J are TRBV7-9 and TRBJ2-2; D is possibly TRBD2 (5 bases). Sequences were derived from CD4+ or CD8+ T cells sorted from blood, sampled in a trial of the OX40 agonist ivuxolimab. The CDR3 spells CASSLESGSTGELFF. In nucleotides, the CDR3 is TGTGCCAGCAGCTTAGAGTCGGGATCGACCGGGGAGCTGTTTTTT.